What follows are 5 T cell receptor beta chains derived from one specimen sequenced in a study of blood T cell repertoires in COVID-19. The table came from immunoSEQ multiplex PCR; TCRdb's copy has only in-frame clones and leaves some out. Among about 120,000 clones listed, roughly 75% were seen once. Specimen: peripheral blood. The source is a man in his 60s with active or convalescent COVID-19.

This rearrangement joins TRBV6-5 to TRBJ1-5; TRBD1 agrees at 9 bases. Germline CDR1 and CDR2: MNHEY and SVGAGI. The CDR3 is made up of 14 amino acids. After removal of 5 bases from V and 6 bases from J, the junction contained 5 bases not matched to a gene. Here the CDR3 reads CASSRDRGAQPQHF. DNA for the CDR3: TGTGCCAGCAGTCGAGACAGGGGGGCTCAGCCCCAGCATTTT.

V and J are TRBV19 and TRBJ1-5, with D tentatively TRBD1 (5 bases). Germline V lookup: CDR1 LNHDA, CDR2 SQIVND (reference sequence). V was trimmed by 7 bases and J by 2 bases, leaving 12 bases between them. This CDR3 comprises 14 residues. CDR3 nucleotide sequence: TGTGCCAGTACATACTCGGGGGGCAATCAGCCCCAGCATTTT. It yields the protein CASTYSGGNQPQHF.

V gene TRBV6-5 combines with J gene TRBJ1-6; D ambiguous. The CDR3 is made up of 14 amino acids. Trimming left V 7 bases short and J 0 bases short, with 7 bases between. The germline V gene has CDR1 MNHEY and CDR2 SVGAGI. The CDR3 loop is CASTGSSYNSPLHF. The CDR3 coding sequence is TGTGCCAGCACTGGGAGCTCCTATAATTCACCCCTCCACTTT.

The CDR3 region is CASSLVGRIEETQYF. The CDR3 DNA is TGCGCCAGCAGCTTGGTGGGCAGAATAGAAGAGACCCAGTACTTC. V is TRBV5-1 and J is TRBJ2-5, with D uncertain. The germline CDR1 and CDR2 sequences are SGHRS and YFSETQ. This CDR3 contains 15 residues. V lost 0 bases to trimming and J lost 3 bases, with 12 bases between them.

This clone has only a few counts. This chain links TRBV28 with TRBJ2-1, with D maybe TRBD1 (6 bases). The CDR3 totals 13 residues. With 5 bases removed from V and 6 bases from J, the gap between germline ends came to 11 bases. CDR1 is MDHEN and CDR2 is SYDVKM in the germline V gene. CDR3 nucleotide sequence: TGTGCCAGCAGTCTAAACAGGGTCAATGAGCAGTTCTTC. It encodes CASSLNRVNEQFF.